This T cell receptor beta chain was identified in a study of a mutant IDH1 vaccine in newly diagnosed glioma (dated by TCRdb to about 2021). Turning to the overall study: Vaccination started 4-6 weeks after radiotherapy alone, or was given together with temozolomide cycles in the groups whose treatment included chemotherapy. Of the approximately 33 treated patients, approximately 62% were male and about 40% were female, and the mean age was 40.4 years. Before enrollment, most patients had been given radiochemotherapy with temozolomide as standard therapy, while the rest had received either radiotherapy alone or temozolomide alone. Visit V12 was the week-35 safety follow-up and visit V13 was the week-47 end of study. Peripheral blood samples were drawn at six visits, namely V03 (baseline), V05, V07, V10, V12 and V13. Longitudinal TCRB deep sequencing was done for some 25 treated patients, wherever samples were available for exploratory analyses. What the research found in general, with its limitations: Immune responses induced by the vaccine were seen in over 90% of patients across multiple MHC alleles. The authors noted that analyses of patient blood samples could not be reproduced because of sample limitations. Pseudoprogression appeared unrelated to alterations in the top peripheral T cell clonotypes detected by TCRB sequencing. Availability determined which PBMC samples were chosen for TCRB deep sequencing.

Library prep was done by the immunoSEQ multiplex PCR assay. Rearranged TCR beta chain sequences were amplified using the hsTCRB Kit according to the manufacturer's protocol. TCRB libraries were sequenced on an Illumina MiSeq. Per the source publication's procedure: The proprietary platform of the kit vendor was used for demultiplexing, trimming and gene mapping. The immuneACCESS repertoire file appears here via TCRdb, limited to in-frame rearrangements. These files lack a portion of the clones; in checked studies, under half of the deficit traces to unresolved V genes, and the cause of the others is not known. D and trimming come from the DNA, and the V and J calls and clone size come from that table. The sample table shows approximately 66,000 clones, and approximately 81% are seen once. The ten largest clones take up roughly 4% of the sample. Per the publication, the time point label means: week 35, safety follow-up. Every vaccine dose consisted of 300 ug of a 20-mer mutant IDH1 peptide in Montanide, administered subcutaneously together with topical imiquimod. Patients were given eight vaccinations, in weeks 1, 3, 5, 7, 11, 15, 19 and 23, which matched visits V03 through V10. Donors had newly diagnosed WHO grade 3 or 4 IDH1-mutant astrocytomas with loss of nuclear ATRX. The samples were drawn from NOA16, a multicentre, single-arm, open-label phase I trial in Germany that tested a mutant IDH1 peptide vaccine in humans for the first time. Genomic DNA for TCRB sequencing was extracted from EDTA blood using the DNeasy Blood and Tissue Kit.

CDR1 SGHAT and CDR2 FQNNGV are derived from the germline V gene. The CDR3 measures 14 amino acids from cysteine to phenylalanine. Solely the CDR3 DNA is kept, with 42 bases framed from the first base. The trim is 1 base for V and 4 bases for J, with a gap of 7 bases between the germline ends. Worth noting for this clone: Its antigen is still unknown. It has no much larger one-base neighbor in the sample; base qualities were not kept.

The V and J segments used are TRBV11-2 and TRBJ1-4, with the identity of the D gene unclear. The sequencing used PBMCs, collected from a glioma patient whose treatment included an IDH1 peptide vaccine. The TCR comes from a young man with glioma. The CDR3 corresponds to CASSLVGRNEKLFF. The nucleotide sequence is TGTGCCAGCAGCTTAGTGGGTCGTAATGAAAAACTGTTTTTT.